The clone carrying this T cell receptor (beta chain) was counted many times. The CDR3 is 15 residues long. With V trimmed by 6 bases and J by 4 bases, 10 bases remained unmatched. Germline loops: CDR1 DFQATT, CDR2 SNEGSKA (reference sequence). These data originate in a study of T-cell reconstitution after alpha-beta-depleted transplantation in children. Preparing the TCRbeta library involved the use of unique molecular identifiers. TCRdb fed the PCR reads into MiXCR, producing one record per CDR3 protein. This sample has tens of thousands of distinct CDR3 sequences, with about 6.7% found just once. Sequences were derived from PBMCs from the stem cell graft donor, sampled from the stem cell graft. This TCR was sampled from a human donor who donated a stem cell graft to a child with acute lymphoblastic leukemia. The chain couples TRBV20-1 to TRBJ2-3; TRBD2 matches 10 bases. The DNA of the CDR3 is TGCAGTGCCCCCGAGACTAGCGGGTACGCAGATACGCAGTATTTT. Its protein product is CSAPETSGYADTQYF.